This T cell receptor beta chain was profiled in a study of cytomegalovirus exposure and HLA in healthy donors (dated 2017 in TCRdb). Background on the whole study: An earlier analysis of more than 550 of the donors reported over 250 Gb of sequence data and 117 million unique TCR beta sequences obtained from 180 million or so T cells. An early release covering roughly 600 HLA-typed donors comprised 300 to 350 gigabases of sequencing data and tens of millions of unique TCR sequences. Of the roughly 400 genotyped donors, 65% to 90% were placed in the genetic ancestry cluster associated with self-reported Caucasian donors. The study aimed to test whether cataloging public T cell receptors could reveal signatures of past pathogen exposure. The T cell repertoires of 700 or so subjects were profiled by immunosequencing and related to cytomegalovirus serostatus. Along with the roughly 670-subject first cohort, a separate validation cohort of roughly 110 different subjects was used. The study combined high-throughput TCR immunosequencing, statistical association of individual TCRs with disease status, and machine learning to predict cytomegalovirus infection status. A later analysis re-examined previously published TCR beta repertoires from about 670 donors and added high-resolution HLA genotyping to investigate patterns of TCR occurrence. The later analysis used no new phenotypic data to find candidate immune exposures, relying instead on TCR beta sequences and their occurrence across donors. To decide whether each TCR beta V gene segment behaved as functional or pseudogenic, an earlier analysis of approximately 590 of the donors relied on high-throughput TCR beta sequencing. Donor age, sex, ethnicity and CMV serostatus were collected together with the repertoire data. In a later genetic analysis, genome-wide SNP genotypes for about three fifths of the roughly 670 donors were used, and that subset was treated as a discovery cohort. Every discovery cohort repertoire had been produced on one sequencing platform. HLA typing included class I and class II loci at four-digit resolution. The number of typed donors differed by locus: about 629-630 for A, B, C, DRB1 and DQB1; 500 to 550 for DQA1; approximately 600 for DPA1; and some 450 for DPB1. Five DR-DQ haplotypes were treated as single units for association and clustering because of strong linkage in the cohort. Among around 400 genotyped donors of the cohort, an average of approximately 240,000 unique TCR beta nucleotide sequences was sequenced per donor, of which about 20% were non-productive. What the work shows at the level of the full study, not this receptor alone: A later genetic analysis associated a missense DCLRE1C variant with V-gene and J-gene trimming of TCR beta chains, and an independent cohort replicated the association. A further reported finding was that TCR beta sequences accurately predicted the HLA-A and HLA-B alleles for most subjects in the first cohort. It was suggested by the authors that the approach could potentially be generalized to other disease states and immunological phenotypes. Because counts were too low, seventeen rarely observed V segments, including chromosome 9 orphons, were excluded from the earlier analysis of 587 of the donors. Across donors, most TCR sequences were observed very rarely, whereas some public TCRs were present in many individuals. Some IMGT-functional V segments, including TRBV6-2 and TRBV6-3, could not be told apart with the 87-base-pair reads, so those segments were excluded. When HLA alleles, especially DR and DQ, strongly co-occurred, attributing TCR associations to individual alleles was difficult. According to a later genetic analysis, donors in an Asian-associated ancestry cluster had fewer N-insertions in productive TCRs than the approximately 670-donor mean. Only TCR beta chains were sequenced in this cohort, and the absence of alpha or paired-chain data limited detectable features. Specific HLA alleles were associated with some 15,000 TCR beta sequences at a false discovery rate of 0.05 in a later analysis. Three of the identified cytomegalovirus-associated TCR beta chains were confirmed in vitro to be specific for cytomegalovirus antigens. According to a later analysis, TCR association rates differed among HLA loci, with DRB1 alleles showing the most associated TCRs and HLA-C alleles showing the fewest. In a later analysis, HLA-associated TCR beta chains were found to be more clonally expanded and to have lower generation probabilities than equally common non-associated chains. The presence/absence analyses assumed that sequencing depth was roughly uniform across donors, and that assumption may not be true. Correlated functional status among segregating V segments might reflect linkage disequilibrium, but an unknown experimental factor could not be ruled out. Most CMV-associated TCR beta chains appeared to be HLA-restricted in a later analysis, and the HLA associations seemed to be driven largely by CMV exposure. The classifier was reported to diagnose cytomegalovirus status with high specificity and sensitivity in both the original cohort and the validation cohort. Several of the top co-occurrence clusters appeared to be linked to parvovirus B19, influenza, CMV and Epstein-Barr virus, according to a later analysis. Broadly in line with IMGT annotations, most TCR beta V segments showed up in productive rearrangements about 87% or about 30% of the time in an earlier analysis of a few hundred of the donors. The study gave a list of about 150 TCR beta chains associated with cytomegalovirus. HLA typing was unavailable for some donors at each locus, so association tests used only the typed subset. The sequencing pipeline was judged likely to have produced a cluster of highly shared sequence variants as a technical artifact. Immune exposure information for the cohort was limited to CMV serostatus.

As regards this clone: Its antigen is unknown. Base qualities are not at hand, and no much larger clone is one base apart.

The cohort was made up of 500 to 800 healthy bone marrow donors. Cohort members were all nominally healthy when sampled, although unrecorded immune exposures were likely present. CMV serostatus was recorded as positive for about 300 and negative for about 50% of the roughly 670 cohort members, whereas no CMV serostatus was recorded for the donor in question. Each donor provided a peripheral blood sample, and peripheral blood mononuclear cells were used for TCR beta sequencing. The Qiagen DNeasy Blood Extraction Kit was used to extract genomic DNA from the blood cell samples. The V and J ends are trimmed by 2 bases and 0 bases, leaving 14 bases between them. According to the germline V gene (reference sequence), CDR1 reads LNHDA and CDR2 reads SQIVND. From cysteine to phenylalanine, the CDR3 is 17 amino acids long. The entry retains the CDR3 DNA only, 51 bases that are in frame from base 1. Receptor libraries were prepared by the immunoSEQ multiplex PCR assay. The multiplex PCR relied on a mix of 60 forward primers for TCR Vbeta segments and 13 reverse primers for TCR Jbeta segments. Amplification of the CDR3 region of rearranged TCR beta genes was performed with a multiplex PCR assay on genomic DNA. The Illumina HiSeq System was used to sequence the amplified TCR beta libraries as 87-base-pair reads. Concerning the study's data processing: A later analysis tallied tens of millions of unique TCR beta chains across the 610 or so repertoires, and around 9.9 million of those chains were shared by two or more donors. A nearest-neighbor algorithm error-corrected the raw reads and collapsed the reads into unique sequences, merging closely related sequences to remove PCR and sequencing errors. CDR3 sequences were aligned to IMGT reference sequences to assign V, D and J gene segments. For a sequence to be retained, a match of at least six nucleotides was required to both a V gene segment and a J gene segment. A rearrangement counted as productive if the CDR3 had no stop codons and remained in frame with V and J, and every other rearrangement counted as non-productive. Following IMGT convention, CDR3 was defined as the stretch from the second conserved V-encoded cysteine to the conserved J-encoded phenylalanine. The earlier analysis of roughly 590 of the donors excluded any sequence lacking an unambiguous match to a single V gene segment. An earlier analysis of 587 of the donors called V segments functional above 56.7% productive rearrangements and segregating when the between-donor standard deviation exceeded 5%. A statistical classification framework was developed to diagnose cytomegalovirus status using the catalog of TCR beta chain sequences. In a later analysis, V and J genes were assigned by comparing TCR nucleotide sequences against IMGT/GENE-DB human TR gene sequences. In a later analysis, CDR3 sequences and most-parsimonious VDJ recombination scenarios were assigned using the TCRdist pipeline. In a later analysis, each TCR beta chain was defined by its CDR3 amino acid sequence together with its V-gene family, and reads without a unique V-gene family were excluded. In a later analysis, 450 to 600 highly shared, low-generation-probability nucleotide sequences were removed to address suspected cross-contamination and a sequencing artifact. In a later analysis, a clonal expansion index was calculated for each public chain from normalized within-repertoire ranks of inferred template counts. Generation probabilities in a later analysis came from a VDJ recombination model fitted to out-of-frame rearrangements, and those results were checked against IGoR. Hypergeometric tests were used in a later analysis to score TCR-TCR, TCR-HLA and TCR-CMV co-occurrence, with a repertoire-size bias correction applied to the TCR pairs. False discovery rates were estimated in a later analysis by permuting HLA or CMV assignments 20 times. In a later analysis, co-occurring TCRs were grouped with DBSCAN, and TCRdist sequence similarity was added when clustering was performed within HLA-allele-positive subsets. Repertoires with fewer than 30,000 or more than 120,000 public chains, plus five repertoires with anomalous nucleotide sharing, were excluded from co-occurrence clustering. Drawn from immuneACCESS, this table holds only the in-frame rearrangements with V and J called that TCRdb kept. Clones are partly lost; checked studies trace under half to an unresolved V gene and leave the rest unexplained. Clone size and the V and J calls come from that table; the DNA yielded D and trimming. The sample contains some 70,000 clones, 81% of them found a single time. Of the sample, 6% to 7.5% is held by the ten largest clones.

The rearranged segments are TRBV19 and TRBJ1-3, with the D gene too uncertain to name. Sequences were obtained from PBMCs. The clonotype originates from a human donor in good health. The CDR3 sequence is CASSIFGRGFSGNTIYF. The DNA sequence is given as TGTGCCAGTAGTATATTCGGCAGAGGCTTCTCTGGAAACACCATATATTTT.